Shown below are 9 T cell receptor beta chains from a single sample sequenced in a study of PD-1 blockade in classical Hodgkin lymphoma (dated by TCRdb to 2018 to 2020). In the paper's terms, the time point label means: cycle 1 day 1 (C1D1), immediately before nivolumab initiation. Relapse after autologous stem cell transplantation had occurred in all trial patients, and cohorts A, B and C were distinguished by prior brentuximab vedotin exposure. The library was obtained by the immunoSEQ multiplex PCR assay. Not all clones reach the TCRdb copy of this immuneACCESS table, which keeps in-frame sequences only. Checked studies attribute under half of the gap to unresolved V genes and leave the rest unexplained. Recorded for this sample are about 97,000 clones; approximately 83% of them occurred a single time. In total, the top ten clones hold 9% to 15% of the sample. The source was peripheral blood mononuclear cells (PBMCs), collected at baseline. The receptors derive from a human donor with classical Hodgkin lymphoma.

To note about this clone: Other DNA sequences within the sample encode an identical CDR3. The chain employs TRBV6-5 and TRBJ2-3, with 9 bases identical to TRBD2. Trimming took 0 bases from V and 4 from J; bases not matched to a gene: 2. The CDR3 runs 15 residues. Germline V gene lookup returns CDR1 MNHEY and CDR2 SVGAGI. The CDR3 sequence is CASSYSAGGADTQYF. The CDR3 DNA reads TGTGCCAGCAGTTACTCAGCGGGAGGAGCAGATACGCAGTATTTT.

The chain recombines TRBV2 with TRBJ2-3; no reliable D call. The CDR3 sequence is 15 residues long. In germline, CDR1 is SNHLY, CDR2 FYNNEI. V was shortened by 3 bases and J by 6 bases, with 16 bases between the two germline ends. The CDR3 bases are TGTGCCAGCAGTGAGGCTCACTCCTCGCCGGATACGCAGTATTTT. This sequence encodes CASSEAHSSPDTQYF.

This CDR3 is CASTRGGSSYEQYF. The CDR3 region has the DNA TGTGCCAGCACCCGTGGAGGGTCGTCCTACGAGCAGTACTTC. This sequence joins TRBV19 and TRBJ2-7; a weak D match, TRBD2 (6 bases). The CDR3 extends over 14 amino acids. V shed 9 bases and J shed 1 base, with 16 bases lying between them. The germline V gene encodes CDR1 LNHDA and CDR2 SQIVND (reference sequence).

The V gene is TRBV10-3, the J gene TRBJ2-7; a weak D match, TRBD1 (5 bases). With 3 bases removed from V and 1 base from J, the gap between germline ends came to 13 bases. Germline V gene data show CDR1 as ENHRY and CDR2 as SYGVKD. The CDR3 has 15 residues. The CDR3 protein is CAISDVVRGSYEQYF. The CDR3 region has the DNA TGTGCCATCAGTGACGTTGTTAGGGGTTCCTACGAGCAGTACTTC.

This clone was detected a few times. V and J are TRBV4-1 and TRBJ2-1, with 8 bases aligning to TRBD2. Germline V gene data show CDR1 as MGHRA and CDR2 as YSYEKL. Trimming at V came to 3 bases and at J to 8 bases, leaving 15 bases not matched to a gene. The CDR3 consists of 17 residues. The CDR3 DNA reads as TGCGCCAGCAGCCATGTCGAGCGGGAGCGTGTTGGCGATGAGCAGTTCTTC. This codes for CASSHVERERVGDEQFF.

The gene calls are TRBV4-3 and TRBJ1-2; D not certain. Germline V gives CDR1 LGHNA, CDR2 YSLEER. V lost 0 bases and J 0 bases, leaving 11 bases between the germline ends. The length of the CDR3 is 16 residues. The CDR3 sequence: CASSQDAGGTNYGYTF. CDR3 coding DNA: TGCGCCAGCAGCCAAGATGCAGGAGGGACTAACTATGGCTACACCTTC.

This sequence joins TRBV7-2 and TRBJ2-7; tentatively, D is TRBD2 (6 bases). V gave up 1 base and J gave up 2 bases, with 21 bases separating them. Germline lookup yields CDR1 SGHTA and CDR2 FQGNSA. The CDR3 runs 18 residues. The CDR3 here is CASSLGGVLTRGPYEQYF. In DNA form, the CDR3 reads TGTGCCAGCAGCTTAGGGGGGGTCTTGACTAGAGGTCCCTACGAGCAGTACTTC.

The chain combines TRBV27 with TRBJ1-4; 7 bases fit TRBD1. CDR3 length equals 15 residues. CDR1 is MNHEY, CDR2 SMNVEV, per germline (reference sequence). The ends lost 4 bases at V and 8 bases at J; junction bases unmatched: 10. CDR3 DNA sequence: TGTGCCAGCAGTTCTGACAGGGAGGGCGGGGAAAAACTGTTTTTT. Its translation: CASSSDREGGEKLFF.

The chain combines TRBV7-9 with TRBJ2-7, with D unresolved. V gave up 5 bases and J gave up 0 bases, with 11 bases separating them. The CDR3 covers 14 residues. Germline CDR1 SEHNR, CDR2 FQNEAQ (reference sequence). This chain's CDR3 is CASSRAPDSYEQYF. In DNA, the CDR3 is TGTGCCAGCAGCCGCGCCCCAGACTCCTACGAGCAGTACTTC.